Described below is a single T cell receptor (beta chain) sequence and its context. What it binds is not known. Germline V gene lookup returns CDR1 SGHRS and CDR2 YFSETQ. This CDR3 is built from 12 residues. This sample was taken from a study of cytomegalovirus exposure and HLA in healthy donors. Study-wide findings and caveats: Cytomegalovirus-associated TCR beta chains were listed, numbering 150 to 200. Several top significant clusters appeared, in a later analysis, to be linked to common viral pathogens.

PCR amplification relied on 60 Vbeta primers (plus 13 Jbeta primers). Generated by immunoSEQ multiplex PCR, the TCRdb table keeps only in-frame clones and is missing some. The sample yields approximately 160,000 clones, over 60% seen once. Sequenced material: PBMCs. The sequence derives from a woman between 25 and 40 years old in good health and CMV-seronegative. V usage is TRBV5-1 and J usage is TRBJ2-5, with no clear D. The end of the DNA is better explained by TRBJ2-7, so the J call may be wrong. DNA of the CDR3: TGCGCCAGCCGTGGTGAATCCTACGAGCAGTACTTC. Translation gives CASRGESYEQYF.